This entry features one T cell receptor (beta chain) sequence. V lost 8 bases to trimming and J lost 9 bases, with 14 bases between them. CDR1 and CDR2 from the germline V gene are MNHEY and SVGAGI. There are 12 residues in the CDR3. This sample is part of a study of blood T cell repertoires in COVID-19. Across the study: The analysed material was cDNA or gDNA that came from T cells, B-cell-depleted T cells, or PBMCs.

Assay: immunoSEQ multiplex PCR; the TCRdb copy retains only in-frame clones and omits some. The profile shows around 300,000 clones, roughly 85% of them singletons. The chain recombines TRBV6-5 with TRBJ2-1; tentative D call: TRBD2 (6 bases). Input material: PBMCs or T cells enriched from blood (not recorded which). This TCR came from a woman aged 50 to 60 who had recovered from COVID-19. CDR3 loop: CASGRSRGEQFF. CDR3 nucleotide sequence: TGTGCCAGCGGGAGGAGCCGGGGTGAGCAGTTCTTC.